These T cell receptor beta chains were read from a single sample in a study of T cells in Graves' hyperthyroidism and ophthalmopathy. TCRdb redid the calling of the multiplex PCR reads with MiXCR, one entry per CDR3 protein. The sample carries about 420,000 distinct CDR3 sequences, roughly 13% recorded once. Input material: blood. The receptors stem from a young woman with Graves' hyperthyroidism. CDR3s include the opening cysteine and the closing phenylalanine or tryptophan. Fields, in order: J gene, D gene, V gene, CDR3 length, CDR3 protein. A D gene is named only where the DNA matches it firmly.

>TRBJ1-2|TRBD1|TRBV30|13
CAKDRGALYGYTF
>TRBJ2-1|-|TRBV20-1|15
CSARDLGSTYNEQFF
>TRBJ2-1|-|TRBV27|14
CASSSNRVYNEQFF
>TRBJ1-5|TRBD1|TRBV28|16
CASRWGGTGVNQPQHF
>TRBJ2-5|-|TRBV9|15
CASSVAPTAQETQYF
>TRBJ2-3|-|TRBV10-3|15
CAISGKAEPTDTQYF
>TRBJ2-1|-|TRBV29-1|13
CSVDRGSYNEQFF
>TRBJ2-2|-|TRBV9|13
CASSLGATGELFF
>TRBJ2-1|TRBD2|TRBV6-6|17
CASSYSTSGRSEGEQFF
>TRBJ2-1|TRBD2|TRBV13|16
CASSHPTSGAYNEQFF
>TRBJ2-1|TRBD2|TRBV12-3/TRBV12-4|15
CASRGAGGINNEQFF
>TRBJ2-1|TRBD2|TRBV3-1|16
CASSLVAGDSYNEQFF
>TRBJ2-3|-|TRBV6-2/TRBV6-3|15
CASSYSGPFTDTQYF
>TRBJ2-1|TRBD2|TRBV6-2/TRBV6-3|15
CASTLEAGGNNEQFF
>TRBJ1-2|TRBD1|TRBV6-6|14
CASSYDGTAYGYTF
>TRBJ2-2|TRBD2|TRBV5-4|17
CASSGWASGISSGELFF
>TRBJ2-5|TRBD2|TRBV7-9|13
CASSHSGGETQYF
>TRBJ2-1|-|TRBV20-1|14
CSARSRSSYNEQFF
>TRBJ2-3|TRBD1|TRBV20-1|15
CSALNPGQGPGTQYF
>TRBJ1-5|-|TRBV6-1|12
CASSPREQPQHF
>TRBJ2-7|TRBD1|TRBV28|14
CASSPQTGTDEQYF
>TRBJ2-3|TRBD2|TRBV19|16
CASSKRLAGSTDTQYF
>TRBJ2-7|TRBD1|TRBV6-1|15
CASSYGGGTGYEQYF
>TRBJ1-6|TRBD1|TRBV4-2|16
CASSQATGDGSSPLHF